This T cell receptor beta chain emerged from a study of T-cell memory formation after mild COVID-19. Study findings and constraints: The study detected some responding clones in pre-infection memory, suggesting cross-reactive memory joined. Contracting clones, day 15 to 85, had balanced CD4/CD8, and later expanders favored CD4+. Mainly CM and EM harbored the contracting CD4+ clones; mainly EMRA harbored the CD8+ ones.

The TCR alpha and TCR beta cDNA libraries, bearing sample barcodes and UMIs, were generated by 5'RACE using constant-segment primers. TCRdb re-analysed the 5' RACE reads in MiXCR, keeping a single row per CDR3 protein. This sample yields some 410,000 distinct CDR3 sequences, of which less than 25% are seen a single time; about 12% belongs to the top ten. After removal of 6 bases from V and 2 bases from J, the junction contained 11 bases not matched to a gene. The germline gives CDR1 MGHDK, CDR2 SYGVNS. This CDR3 has 16 residues. At least ten counts were recorded for this clonotype. Its antigen is not identified.

Source material: PBMCs or a T cell subset sorted from them (not recorded which). This chain joins TRBV25-1 and TRBJ2-5, with 8 positions matching TRBD1. The sequence derives from an adult woman who had mild COVID-19 (a few samples of this study predate the infection). Cell type and time point are not known. Here the CDR3 reads CASSTERTGNQETQYF. CDR3 coding DNA: TGTGCCAGCAGCACCGAACGGACAGGGAATCAAGAGACCCAGTACTTC.